This T cell receptor beta chain appears in the sequencing data of a study of regulatory T cells in long-lasting Graves disease. Trimming removed 0 bases from V and 2 bases from J; junction bases left unmatched: 13. Germline V gene sequence: CDR1 MNHNY, CDR2 SVGAGI (reference sequence). This CDR3 is 19 amino acids long. The sample's time point: persistent/refractory GD, antithyroid drugs over 5 years with positive TRAb. PBMC-extracted RNA yielded the TCR library. Researchers made TCR beta libraries by using iRepertoire HTBI primers and running Arm-PCR on CDR3 regions. Authors' analysis steps: Overall, samples carried some 67 TRBV and 14 TRBJ segments. TCRdb ran MiXCR on the multiplex PCR reads and lists one entry per CDR3 protein. These V and J calls derive from TCRdb rather than the authors' analysis. This sample has approximately 500,000 distinct CDR3 sequences, with 20% to 25% found just once. This clonotype has ten or more counts. Its antigen is still unknown.

Broader study findings: Persistent disease samples used TRBV28, TRBJ1-2 and TRBJ2-5 preferentially.

This chain uses TRBV6-6 with TRBJ1-2, with TRBD1 matching over 9 bases. The source is a female donor with Graves disease. The sequencing here drew on peripheral blood mononuclear cells (PBMCs), taken when the disease was refractory, from a patient treated with antithyroid drugs. This CDR3 is CASSYSIGSAGTGNYGYTF. As DNA, the CDR3 is TGTGCCAGCAGTTACTCGATCGGGTCTGCTGGGACAGGGAACTATGGCTACACCTTC.